A selection of T cell receptor beta chains follows, all from one sample in a study of regulatory T cells in long-lasting Graves disease. TCRdb called the multiplex PCR reads again in MiXCR, with one record for every CDR3 protein. The table records 350,000 to 450,000 distinct CDR3 sequences, about 11% of them present only once. These data are also associated with another study on T cells in Graves' hyperthyroidism and ophthalmopathy.

The specimen was peripheral blood mononuclear cells (PBMCs), collected at new diagnosis, from a patient treated with antithyroid drugs. These receptors were obtained from a woman younger than 35 with Graves disease. The CDR3 runs from the conserved cysteine through the conserved F or W. A D gene is named only where the DNA matches it firmly.

TRBJ1-4,TRBD1,TRBV19,CASGGDRALVTNEKLFF
TRBJ2-1,TRBD2,TRBV2,CASSPSRLAERYNEQFF
TRBJ2-2,TRBD2,TRBV4-3,CASSQVGTSGGRNTGELFF
TRBJ2-2,NA,TRBV15,CATSRQGQVSGELFF
TRBJ1-2,NA,TRBV20-1,CSARDPDQMSSGYTF
TRBJ2-2,NA,TRBV27,CASSFSWAGELFF
TRBJ2-2,NA,TRBV7-2,CASSYPGQPRVAGELFF
TRBJ2-7,TRBD2,TRBV5-1,CASSLVPSRGSGYEQYF
TRBJ2-7,TRBD1,TRBV27,CASSYHRDSYEQYF
TRBJ1-1,NA,TRBV5-1,CASSLIFSSQDNTEAFF
TRBJ1-5,NA,TRBV18,CASSPYGHQLSNQPQHF
TRBJ2-5,TRBD1,TRBV29-1,CSVTWDREPETQYF
TRBJ1-1,NA,TRBV5-5,CASSLARGLAFF
TRBJ2-2,NA,TRBV7-2,CASSLDRVYAGELFF
TRBJ1-1,NA,TRBV19,CASSRIGREIEAFF
TRBJ2-1,NA,TRBV6-2/TRBV6-3,CASSQTTGQGYNEQFF
TRBJ1-2,NA,TRBV12-3/TRBV12-4,CASILLPRAKSYGYTF
TRBJ2-7,NA,TRBV7-2,CASSLGVGSSYEQYF
TRBJ1-1,TRBD1,TRBV2,CASARGFTEAFF
TRBJ2-7,TRBD2,TRBV9,CASSAGTSLTYEQYF
TRBJ1-2,NA,TRBV7-2,CASSPDRHYGYTF
TRBJ2-5,NA,TRBV29-1,CSVEDTGGAWQETQYF
TRBJ2-1,TRBD1,TRBV5-1,CASGLTGTGFHLQFF
TRBJ1-6,NA,TRBV19,CASTQARFNYNSPLHF
TRBJ2-1,TRBD1,TRBV7-3,CASSVEGVGTGRYNEQFF
TRBJ1-2,TRBD1,TRBV2,CASQRDRNYGYTF
TRBJ1-4,NA,TRBV30,CAWSVPYWKEKLFF
TRBJ2-4,NA,TRBV11-2,CASSLAGTLRDIQYF
TRBJ1-2,NA,TRBV28,CASSLSGNYGYTF
TRBJ2-1,NA,TRBV28,CASSSGGGWNNEQFF
TRBJ2-6,NA,TRBV7-8,CASSLASGTGANVLTF
TRBJ2-3,NA,TRBV28,CASSYRDTKDTQYF
TRBJ1-1,TRBD1,TRBV27,CASSPHRGTEAFF
TRBJ1-1,TRBD1,TRBV19,CASSIGPGQGTEAFF
TRBJ1-2,TRBD1,TRBV5-1,CASSLRQGEIRGYTF
TRBJ1-1,NA,TRBV7-2,CASSLATENTEAFF
TRBJ2-2,NA,TRBV5-1,CASSLAVRDTYTIANTGELFF
TRBJ2-2,TRBD1,TRBV5-8,CASSVRQGAYLRTGELFF
TRBJ1-3,NA,TRBV7-9,CASSLEGDSGNTIYF
TRBJ1-5,NA,TRBV4-3,CASSQEAGFGQPQHF
TRBJ1-2,TRBD1,TRBV3-1,CASSQRDRDYGYTF
TRBJ2-5,NA,TRBV11-2,CASSFEGGMMETQYF
TRBJ1-2,NA,TRBV28,CASSLNRRGGYTF
TRBJ2-1,TRBD2,TRBV20-1,CSARTSGYNEQFF
TRBJ1-6,NA,TRBV28,CASRDDSGYNSPLHF
TRBJ1-1,NA,TRBV4-2,CASSQGTQWGTATEAFF
TRBJ2-7,TRBD2,TRBV12-3/TRBV12-4,CADKGISRTSGRYEQYF
TRBJ2-5,NA,TRBV30,CAWSGRGQETQYF